Following are 32 T cell receptor beta chains from one sample sequenced in a study of OX40 agonist ivuxolimab in advanced cancers. Libraries were prepared by immunoSEQ multiplex PCR; TCRdb keeps only in-frame clonotypes and omits some of them. The table records about 31,000 clones, roughly 82% of them present only once. Material: CD4+ or CD8+ T cells sorted from blood, obtained in a trial of the OX40 agonist ivuxolimab. The receptors originated from an adult with an advanced solid tumor such as melanoma, head and neck, liver or kidney cancer.

The chain couples TRBV2 to TRBJ2-1; 7 nucleotides agree with TRBD2. CDR3 size: 14 residues. Germline V gene data show CDR1 as SNHLY and CDR2 as FYNNEI. V shed 7 bases and J 10 bases; nucleotides not matched to a gene: 13. CDR3 bases: TGTGCCAGCAATTATCCGGGAGGCCGGTGGGAGCAGTTCTTC. This translates into CASNYPGGRWEQFF.

The chain uses TRBV2 and TRBJ1-6; D ambiguous. Germline CDR1 and CDR2: SNHLY and FYNNEI. V was cut by 7 bases and J by 0 bases, with 7 bases left in between. This CDR3 contains 14 residues. CDR3 sequence: CASKQSSYNSPLHF. DNA for the CDR3: TGTGCCAGCAAACAAAGCTCCTATAATTCACCCCTCCACTTT.

This clone has just one count. The chain employs TRBV6-1 and TRBJ2-5, with D possibly being TRBD1 (6 bases). This CDR3 comprises 14 residues. Trimming pared 6 bases from V and 4 bases from J, leaving 15 bases between. Germline V gene sequence: CDR1 MNHNS, CDR2 SASEGT. The CDR3 sequence is CASSRDKRGETQYF. DNA for the CDR3: TGTGCCAGCAGCCGGGACAAAAGGGGAGAGACCCAGTACTTC.

The V call is TRBV5-1, the J call TRBJ1-1; 8 bases agree with TRBD1. After removal of 4 bases from V and 4 bases from J, the junction contained 9 bases not matched to a gene. The CDR3 runs 15 residues. Per germline, CDR1 SGHRS and CDR2 YFSETQ. Here the CDR3 reads CASSTRQGFGTEAFF. The CDR3 DNA is TGCGCCAGCAGCACACGACAGGGGTTCGGCACTGAAGCTTTCTTT. Full variable domain (rest looked up from reference TRBV5-1 and TRBJ1-1): KAGVTQTPRYLIKTRGQQVTLSCSPISGHRSVSWYQQTPGQGLQFLFEYFSETQRNKGNFPGRFSGRQFSNSRSEMNVSTLELGDSALYLCASSTRQGFGTEAFFGQGTRLTVV.

The V gene is TRBV6-5, the J gene TRBJ2-5; possible D gene TRBD1, 6 bases. Matching the DNA end better, TRBJ2-7 makes the J call doubtful. There are 13 residues in the CDR3. Germline loops: CDR1 MNHEY, CDR2 SVGAGI. In DNA form, the CDR3 reads TGTGCCAGCAGCCAATTGGACAGAGGCGAGCAGTACTTC. Protein sequence: CASSQLDRGEQYF.

The rearrangement joins TRBV4-2 to TRBJ2-1; the D gene is possibly TRBD2 (6 bases). This CDR3 spans 16 amino acids. The V gene lost 1 base and the J gene lost 0 bases, with 10 bases spanning the gap. The germline CDR1 and CDR2 sequences are LGHNA and YNFKEQ. In DNA, the CDR3 is TGTGCCAGCAGCCAAGTGGGGGGTGGCTCCTACAATGAGCAGTTCTTC. It specifies CASSQVGGGSYNEQFF.

This clone has just a few counts. This chain uses TRBV6-5 with TRBJ2-3; TRBD2 matches at 9 bases. V shed 6 bases and J 8 bases; nucleotides not matched to a gene: 9. In germline, CDR1 is MNHEY, CDR2 SVGAGI. The CDR3 runs to 14 residues. The CDR3 coding sequence is TGTGCCAGCAGACCGCGGGGGGGCGTGGGTACGCAGTATTTT. It translates to CASRPRGGVGTQYF.

This chain connects TRBV13 to TRBJ2-1, with TRBD1 identical over 8 bases. This CDR3 spans 15 amino acids. J lost 9 bases, V lost 1 base, and 8 bases had no gene match. The germline V gene has CDR1 PRHDT and CDR2 FYEKMQ (reference sequence). Here the CDR3 reads CASSLVLRGPGEQFF. The CDR3 nucleotides read TGTGCCAGCAGCTTAGTTCTCAGGGGGCCGGGTGAGCAGTTCTTC.

This chain links TRBV10-3 with TRBJ2-1; D might be TRBD1 (5 bases). There are 13 residues in the CDR3. Trimming shortened V by 7 bases and J by 2 bases, and 9 bases separated the two germline ends. The germline V gene has CDR1 ENHRY and CDR2 SYGVKD. CDR3 in amino acids: CAITGSPYNEQFF. The CDR3 DNA reads TGTGCCATCACAGGGTCACCCTACAATGAGCAGTTCTTC.

Only one count was recorded for this clone. The V call is TRBV10-3, the J call TRBJ1-6, with TRBD1 matching 10 bases. Germline CDR1 and CDR2: ENHRY and SYGVKD. The CDR3 covers 13 residues. The junction had 4 bases not matched to a gene; V was cut back by 6 bases and J by 11 bases. CDR3 in amino acids: CAIRGTGVTPLHF. The CDR3 bases are TGTGCCATCAGGGGGACAGGGGTAACACCCCTCCACTTT.

The CDR3 sequence is CASSLEGQGVDTQYF. Here the CDR3 DNA reads TGCGCCAGCAGCTTGGAGGGACAGGGTGTAGATACGCAGTATTTT. The chain recombines TRBV5-1 with TRBJ2-3; 9 nucleotides agree with TRBD1. Germline CDR1 reads SGHRS; CDR2 reads YFSETQ. The CDR3 totals 15 residues. V shed 0 bases and J 5 bases; nucleotides not matched to a gene: 4.

The chain is built from TRBV10-1 and TRBJ1-1; D is ambiguous. The germline gives CDR1 WNHNN, CDR2 SYGVQD (reference sequence). Trimming left V 3 bases short and J 6 bases short, with 17 bases between. This CDR3 region has 15 residues. CDR3 residues: CASSDQETVASEAFF. The CDR3 bases are TGCGCCAGCAGTGATCAGGAGACCGTTGCTTCTGAAGCTTTCTTT.

This rearrangement joins TRBV7-9 to TRBJ1-1; D not certain. The CDR3 contains 13 residues. Per the germline V gene, CDR1 is SEHNR and CDR2 is FQNEAQ (reference sequence). Between the trimmed V and J ends, which lost 5 bases and 1 base, there was a span of 8 bases. CDR3 DNA sequence: TGTGCCAGCAGCCGGCGACAGAACACTGAAGCTTTCTTT. It is translated as CASSRRQNTEAFF.

By sample fraction, this clone is medium-sized. This rearrangement joins TRBV29-1 to TRBJ2-7; TRBD2 agrees at 13 bases. Germline V gene data show CDR1 as SQVTM and CDR2 as ANQGSEA. The CDR3 contains 13 residues. V shed 4 bases and J 6 bases; nucleotides not matched to a gene: 3. The CDR3 is CSVVGTSGTEQYF. Written as DNA, the CDR3 is TGCAGCGTTGTGGGGACTAGCGGGACCGAGCAGTACTTC.

V gene TRBV7-2 combines with J gene TRBJ2-1, with a tentative D call TRBD1 (6 bases). The V and J ends lost 2 bases and 3 bases respectively, with 11 bases between them. The germline CDR1 and CDR2 sequences are SGHTA and FQGNSA. The CDR3 spans 15 residues. In nucleotides, the CDR3 is TGTGCCAGCAGCTTAAATCAGGGGTTCTACAATGAGCAGTTCTTC. This translates into CASSLNQGFYNEQFF.

This chain uses TRBV4-2 with TRBJ1-6, with a possible D match to TRBD1 (5 bases). Trimming took off 2 bases at V and 5 bases at J, with 16 bases between the two ends. Germline CDR1 is LGHNA and CDR2 is YNFKEQ. The CDR3 covers 17 residues. Written as DNA, the CDR3 is TGTGCCAGCAGCCAACTTTACCGGGACCGCGATAATTCACCCCTCCACTTT. Translating it yields CASSQLYRDRDNSPLHF.

This clone has only one observation. The chain joins TRBV7-9 to TRBJ2-3, with no clear D. Germline CDR1 SEHNR, CDR2 FQNEAQ (reference sequence). CDR3 length equals 12 residues. Deletions cut 2 bases from V and 4 bases from J, with 4 bases between. In nucleotides, the CDR3 is TGTGCCAGCAGCTTACAAGCAGATACGCAGTATTTT. It specifies CASSLQADTQYF.

The J gene is TRBJ2-7, the V gene TRBV18, with D possibly being TRBD1 (6 bases). CDR3 length: 15 amino acids. V gave up 2 bases and J gave up 4 bases, with 15 bases separating them. Germline CDR1 and CDR2: KGHSH and LQKENI. The CDR3 nucleotides read TGTGCCAGCTCACCAGGGGGCGCGAGGGCTTACGAGCAGTACTTC. Its translation: CASSPGGARAYEQYF. The full variable domain, in which reference TRBV18 and TRBJ2-7 provide the parts outside the CDR3, is NAGVMQNPRHLVRRRGQEARLRCSPMKGHSHVYWYRQLPEEGLKFMVYLQKENIIDESGMPKERFSAEFPKEGPSILRIQQVVRGDSAAYFCASSPGGARAYEQYFGPGTRLTVT.

This chain connects TRBV29-1 to TRBJ2-1, with D possibly being TRBD1 or TRBD2 (5 bases each). The germline V and J ends were trimmed by 4 bases and 6 bases, with 10 bases remaining between them. CDR3 length equals 12 residues. Germline values: CDR1 SQVTM, CDR2 ANQGSEA. The CDR3 DNA is TGCAGCGTTGGGGACCACACCAATGAGCAGTTCTTC. It specifies CSVGDHTNEQFF.

This clone was picked up a small number of times. Lacking the conserved final phenylalanine or tryptophan, this CDR3 likely reflects a read error. No DNA is shown, since the ends of the CDR3 on it are uncertain; the CDR3 is the one TCRdb lists. The chain combines TRBV19 with TRBJ2-7; the table gives TRBD1 as D, unverified against the DNA. The CDR3 sequence runs 9 residues, both termini included. Germline values: CDR1 LNHDA, CDR2 SQIVND (reference sequence). CDR3 in amino acids: CAMGQGLGI.

The chain carries TRBV10-3 and TRBJ2-1; 13 bases agree with TRBD2. The CDR3 length is 16 residues. J was trimmed by 8 bases and V by 2 bases; bases with no gene match: 6. Germline V gene data show CDR1 as ENHRY and CDR2 as SYGVKD. CDR3 nucleotides: TGTGCCATCAGTGAGGGAGGGACTAGCGGGACCGATGAGCAGTTCTTC. Protein sequence: CAISEGGTSGTDEQFF.

The rearrangement uses TRBV29-1 and TRBJ2-3; D gene unclear. V dropped 4 bases and J dropped 6 bases, with 11 bases sitting between them. The CDR3 runs 12 residues. Germline CDR1 is SQVTM and CDR2 is ANQGSEA. CDR3 protein: CSVADGADTQYF. For the CDR3, the DNA is TGCAGCGTTGCGGACGGCGCGGATACGCAGTATTTT.

This sequence joins TRBV2 and TRBJ1-5; 9 bases map to TRBD1. J gave up 4 bases and V 4 bases, and 5 bases lay outside the gene matches. This CDR3 spans 15 amino acids. CDR1 SNHLY and CDR2 FYNNEI come from the germline V gene. The CDR3 sequence is CASSGSGTGNQPQHF. Here the CDR3 DNA reads TGTGCCAGCAGTGGCTCCGGGACAGGGAATCAGCCCCAGCATTTT.

This clone appeared a few times. This chain connects TRBV11-2 to TRBJ1-5; no clear D gene. Between the trimmed V and J ends, which lost 4 bases and 9 bases, there was a span of 7 bases. The CDR3 covers 11 residues. Germline values: CDR1 SGHAT, CDR2 FQNNGV. The CDR3 reads CASSSGGPQHF. The CDR3 DNA is TGTGCCAGCAGCTCCGGAGGGCCCCAGCATTTT.

V and J are TRBV28 and TRBJ1-2, with D unresolved. Deletions cut 1 base from V and 3 bases from J, with 12 bases between. The CDR3 runs 15 residues. From germline, CDR1 is MDHEN and CDR2 SYDVKM. CDR3 in amino acids: CASSLSDLDYYGYTF. CDR3 bases: TGTGCCAGCAGTTTATCGGATCTTGACTACTATGGCTACACCTTC.

The table lists this clone with a count of one. The chain links TRBV9 to TRBJ2-3; D uncertain. This CDR3 contains 13 residues. CDR1 is SGDLS and CDR2 is YYNGEE in the germline V gene. The V and J ends lost 3 bases and 0 bases respectively, with 5 bases between them. CDR3 residues: CASSGTSTDTQYF. CDR3 bases: TGTGCCAGCAGCGGAACTAGCACAGATACGCAGTATTTT.

In its sample, this clone was seen a few times. The chain employs TRBV10-3 and TRBJ2-5, with 15 bases that match TRBD2. V shed 4 bases and J 0 bases; nucleotides not matched to a gene: 6. CDR3 size: 18 residues. Looked up from germline, CDR1 is ENHRY and CDR2 is SYGVKD. The CDR3 bases are TGTGCCATCAGTGGGAGGGGACTAGCGGGGGGAAACCAAGAGACCCAGTACTTC. It codes for CAISGRGLAGGNQETQYF.

This rearrangement joins TRBV9 to TRBJ2-7; 7 positions match TRBD2. V was pared by 3 bases and J by 2 bases, with 14 bases of the junction left unmatched. In germline, CDR1 is SGDLS, CDR2 YYNGEE. The CDR3 is made up of 17 amino acids. The CDR3 region has the DNA TGTGCCAGCAGCGACTCCCCGGAAGCGGGAAGACCCTACGAGCAGTACTTC. Translated, it gives CASSDSPEAGRPYEQYF.

V gene TRBV30 combines with J gene TRBJ1-1; D gene uncertain. Deletions cut 3 bases from V and 10 bases from J, with 24 bases between. This CDR3 is built from 15 residues. CDR1 is GTSNPN and CDR2 is SVGIG in the germline V gene (reference sequence). The DNA of the CDR3 is TGTGCCTGGAGGGATTGGCGACTGCGGGCCCCTGGAGCTTTCTTT. It is translated as CAWRDWRLRAPGAFF.

The chain carries TRBV6-1 and TRBJ2-7, with TRBD1 identical over 7 bases. Germline loops: CDR1 MNHNS, CDR2 SASEGT. After removal of 6 bases from V and 6 bases from J, the junction contained 8 bases not matched to a gene. This CDR3 contains 13 residues. CDR3 in DNA: TGTGCCAGCAGCCGGGACAGATACATCGAGCAGTACTTC. As protein: CASSRDRYIEQYF.

V usage is TRBV4-1 and J usage is TRBJ2-1; 9 bases agree with TRBD2. Trimming removed 1 base from V and 6 bases from J; junction bases left unmatched: 7. The CDR3 totals 16 residues. CDR1 is MGHRA and CDR2 is YSYEKL in the germline V gene. The CDR3 sequence: CASSQVMRGGTNEQFF. CDR3 sequence (DNA): TGCGCCAGCAGCCAAGTCATGCGGGGGGGAACCAATGAGCAGTTCTTC.

The chain has TRBV6-1 and TRBJ2-3; the D gene is possibly TRBD1 (6 bases). The CDR3 spans 13 residues. In germline, CDR1 is MNHNS, CDR2 SASEGT. V lost 5 bases, J lost 5 bases, and 11 bases lay in between. The CDR3: CASSWTEIDTQYF. CDR3 sequence (DNA): TGTGCCAGCAGTTGGACAGAGATAGATACGCAGTATTTT.